What follows describes a single T cell receptor (beta chain). The antigen is not known. The entry originates in a study of T cells after yellow fever vaccination. Notes on the study in general: Peak timing came faster in the weaker secondary response, day 5 versus 15. A small share of clonotypes appeared in both CD4 and CD8 compartments.

Germline V gene lookup returns CDR1 LGHDT and CDR2 YNNKEL (reference sequence). V was trimmed by 1 base and J by 6 bases, leaving 16 bases between them. This CDR3 has 15 residues. Template switching with 5'RACE generated the TCR cDNA and added a universal primer site and UMIs. Via MiXCR, TCRdb re-called the 5' RACE reads, giving one row per CDR3 protein. The data show 400,000 or so distinct CDR3 sequences, around 10% seen once. The starting material was PBMCs, obtained on the day of the first yellow fever vaccination. V and J are TRBV3-1 and TRBJ2-7; unclear D gene. This clonotype was sampled from a man between 18 and 29 years old who received the YFV17D yellow fever vaccine. The CDR3 DNA follows: TGTGCCAGCAGCCAAGTTTTGGGCCACGGCCTCGAGCAGTACTTC. Amino acid sequence: CASSQVLGHGLEQYF.